The 28 T cell receptor beta chains listed next were all sequenced from one sample in a study of blood T cell repertoires in COVID-19. The protocol was immunoSEQ multiplex PCR, while the TCRdb copy is restricted to in-frame clones and leaves out a portion. Of about 480,000 clones detected, 88% appear once; the ten largest clones hold approximately 1.8%. The sequencing input was PBMCs or T cells enriched from blood (not recorded which). All receptors come from a middle-aged woman who had recovered from COVID-19.

V and J are TRBV16 and TRBJ2-1; 7 nucleotides match TRBD2. After removal of 5 bases from V and 15 bases from J, the junction contained 13 bases not matched to a gene. The germline V gene encodes CDR1 KGHSY and CDR2 FQNENV. CDR3 size: 13 residues. DNA of the CDR3: TGTGCCAGCAGCAGTGGGAGGGAGTTCAGTCCGTTCTTC. Protein sequence: CASSSGREFSPFF.

The chain uses TRBV19 and TRBJ1-1, with 11 bases lining up with TRBD1. Trimming took 11 bases from V and 3 from J; bases not matched to a gene: 14. There are 16 residues in the CDR3. The germline gives CDR1 LNHDA, CDR2 SQIVND (reference sequence). CDR3 coding DNA: TGTGCCTCCTGGACAGGGGGCCAGGCGGGGGACACTGAAGCTTTCTTT. Protein sequence: CASWTGGQAGDTEAFF. Looking up the rest from reference TRBV19 and TRBJ1-1 gives the full variable domain: DGGITQSPKYLFRKEGQNVTLSCEQNLNHDAMYWYRQDPGQGLRLIYYSQIVNDFQKGDIAEGYSVSREKKESFPLTVTSAQKNPTAFYLCASWTGGQAGDTEAFFGQGTRLTVV.

This clone was found once. The chain combines TRBV6-6 with TRBJ2-1, with a weak D call TRBD2 (6 bases). V lost 0 bases and J 7 bases, leaving 16 bases between the germline ends. The CDR3 extends over 16 amino acids. CDR1 is MNHNY and CDR2 is SVGAGI in the germline V gene (reference sequence). CDR3 sequence reads: CASSYSLREARNEQFF. DNA of the CDR3: TGTGCCAGCAGTTACTCGTTGAGGGAGGCTAGGAATGAGCAGTTCTTC.

The chain uses TRBV3-1 (or the pseudogene TRBV3-2) and TRBJ1-4; no firm D call. V shed 5 bases and J shed 7 bases, with 11 bases lying between them. Germline V gives CDR1 LGHDT, CDR2 YNNKEL (reference sequence). The CDR3 is 13 residues long. CDR3 nucleotides: TGTGCCAGCAGCGACATCGCGGGTGAAAAACTGTTTTTT. Translating it yields CASSDIAGEKLFF.

The V call is TRBV18, the J call TRBJ1-5; D unclear. V dropped 0 bases and J dropped 3 bases, with 21 bases sitting between them. Per the germline V gene, CDR1 is KGHSH and CDR2 is LQKENI. The CDR3 is made up of 19 amino acids. CDR3 DNA sequence: TGTGCCAGCTCACCACCCCCGGGAAGCCCTTGGTTTACCAATCAGCCCCAGCATTTT. Encoded protein: CASSPPPGSPWFTNQPQHF.

The chain employs TRBV23-1 and TRBJ2-7; possibly TRBD1 for D (6 bases). TRBV23-1 is treated as an ORF (open reading frame) with a function not yet certain. The V end lost 2 bases, the J end lost 2 bases, and 13 bases lay between the germline ends. This CDR3 spans 15 amino acids. CDR3 sequence reads: CASSQLRDTAYEQYF. CDR3 DNA: TGCGCCAGCAGTCAACTCCGGGACACCGCCTACGAGCAGTACTTC.

This chain uses TRBV15 with TRBJ2-1, with TRBD2 identical over 8 bases. The CDR3 runs 15 residues. Trimming at V came to 0 bases and at J to 8 bases, leaving 6 bases not matched to a gene. Germline lookup yields CDR1 LNHNV and CDR2 YYDKDF (reference sequence). In DNA, the CDR3 is TGTGCCACCAGCAGAGATAGGCTAGCGGGCTATGAGCAGTTCTTC. Its protein product is CATSRDRLAGYEQFF.

The rearrangement links TRBV5-6 to TRBJ1-1; tentatively, D is TRBD1 (6 bases). This CDR3 has 16 residues. Trimming stripped 3 bases from V and 0 bases from J, with 15 bases between. Germline CDR1 reads SGHDT; CDR2 reads YYEEEE. CDR3 sequence reads: CASSSRSGQMNTEAFF. The CDR3 nucleotides read TGTGCCAGCAGCTCCAGGTCAGGACAGATGAACACTGAAGCTTTCTTT.

This clone was seen only once. The genes are TRBV25-1 and TRBJ1-4; TRBD1 is a possible D gene (5 bases). From germline, CDR1 is MGHDK and CDR2 SYGVNS. Trimming cost V 6 bases and J 2 bases, with 13 bases left between them. This CDR3 comprises 15 residues. The CDR3 DNA follows: TGTGCCAGCAGCTTACATAGGGGCACTAATGAAAAACTGTTTTTT. This sequence encodes CASSLHRGTNEKLFF.

V is TRBV7-2 and J is TRBJ2-3; tentatively, D is TRBD1 (5 bases). Germline V gene lookup returns CDR1 SGHTA and CDR2 FQGNSA. V dropped 8 bases and J dropped 0 bases, with 15 bases sitting between them. CDR3 length: 15 residues. CDR3 protein: CASSAIGASTDTQYF. The CDR3 nucleotides are TGTGCCAGCTCTGCTATAGGGGCTAGCACAGATACGCAGTATTTT.

CDR3 bases: TGTGCCAGCTCACCCGGAGGGGGCAGGGCTGAAGCTTTCTTT. Protein product: CASSPGGGRAEAFF. The rearrangement links TRBV18 to TRBJ1-1, with 7 positions matching TRBD1. V trimming: 3 bases; J trimming: 6 bases; junction bases outside the gene matches: 7. Germline values: CDR1 KGHSH, CDR2 LQKENI. There are 14 residues in the CDR3.

V and J are TRBV10-1 and TRBJ1-1, with 7 bases aligning to TRBD1. Trimming at V came to 6 bases and at J to 5 bases, leaving 9 bases not matched to a gene. The germline gives CDR1 WNHNN, CDR2 SYGVQD (reference sequence). The CDR3 is made up of 14 amino acids. CDR3 sequence (DNA): TGCGCCAGCAGGGAAGGGGGCGAAGGAACTGAAGCTTTCTTT. Protein sequence: CASREGGEGTEAFF.

This chain links TRBV3-1 (or the pseudogene TRBV3-2) with TRBJ2-5; 13 nucleotides match TRBD2. There are 15 residues in the CDR3. Germline-derived CDR1 and CDR2 are LGHDT and YNNKEL (reference sequence). Germline trimming cut 5 bases from V and 3 bases from J; bases unmatched to any gene: 3. The CDR3 region is CASSSGTSGKETQYF. The CDR3 DNA sequence: TGTGCCAGCAGCTCGGGGACTAGCGGGAAAGAGACCCAGTACTTC.

V usage is TRBV6-5 and J usage is TRBJ1-3, with D possibly matching TRBD1 (6 bases). Trimming removed 6 bases from V and 0 bases from J, with 12 bases in between. Germline CDR1 MNHEY, CDR2 SVGAGI. CDR3 length equals 15 residues. CDR3 residues: CASSLGQFSGNTIYF. The CDR3 coding sequence is TGTGCCAGCAGCCTCGGACAGTTCTCTGGAAACACCATATATTTT.

This clone occurred a few times. The chain links TRBV7-8 to TRBJ2-7; maybe TRBD2 (5 bases). Trimming cost V 4 bases and J 3 bases, with 22 bases left between them. Germline CDR1 and CDR2: SGHVS and FQNEAQ. The CDR3 is 17 residues long. CDR3 protein: CASSSSLALAALYEQYF. The CDR3 DNA sequence: TGTGCCAGCAGCTCCTCATTGGCTCTAGCTGCTCTCTACGAGCAGTACTTC.

This sequence joins TRBV30 and TRBJ2-1; 9 bases agree with TRBD2. The CDR3 loop spans 15 amino acids. Germline V gene data show CDR1 as GTSNPN and CDR2 as SVGIG (reference sequence). Trimming removed 4 bases from V and 6 bases from J; junction bases left unmatched: 10. As DNA, the CDR3 is TGTGCCTGGATTGAGGCTAGCGGGGACCTCAATGAGCAGTTCTTC. It encodes CAWIEASGDLNEQFF.

The rearrangement links TRBV29-1 to TRBJ2-7, with 7 bases matching TRBD1. J gave up 4 bases and V 7 bases, and 22 bases lay outside the gene matches. CDR1 and CDR2 (germline): SQVTM, ANQGSEA. CDR3 length: 17 amino acids. The CDR3 here is CSAGPLENRGLWYEQYF. CDR3 nucleotides: TGCAGCGCCGGCCCCCTGGAAAACAGGGGCCTCTGGTACGAGCAGTACTTC.

This chain joins TRBV19 and TRBJ1-5, with D tentatively TRBD1 (6 bases). The CDR3 length is 13 residues. The germline V gene has CDR1 LNHDA and CDR2 SQIVND (reference sequence). V was cut by 8 bases and J by 9 bases, with 17 bases left in between. CDR3 amino acids: CASHDRLPGPQHF. CDR3 bases: TGTGCCAGTCATGACAGGCTCCCTGGGCCCCAGCATTTT.

V is TRBV3-1 (or the pseudogene TRBV3-2) and J is TRBJ2-7, with D perhaps matching TRBD2 (5 bases). The CDR3 is made up of 15 amino acids. V lost 0 bases, J lost 9 bases, and 18 bases lay in between. Per germline, CDR1 LGHDT and CDR2 YNNKEL (reference sequence). CDR3: CASSQEGGDNPVQYF. CDR3 nucleotide sequence: TGTGCCAGCAGCCAAGAAGGAGGAGACAACCCAGTGCAGTACTTC.

The CDR3 spells CASNRDRGYNTGELFF. The CDR3 DNA reads TGTGCCAGCAACCGGGACAGGGGATATAACACCGGGGAGCTGTTTTTT. The rearrangement uses TRBV19 and TRBJ2-2; 10 bases line up with TRBD1. CDR3 size: 16 residues. V dropped 9 bases and J dropped 2; count of bases not matched to a gene: 9. Per the germline V gene, CDR1 is LNHDA and CDR2 is SQIVND (reference sequence).

The chain carries TRBV25-1 and TRBJ1-4; weak D call: TRBD1 (6 bases). This CDR3 contains 16 residues. Between the trimmed V and J ends, which lost 2 bases and 1 base, there was a span of 11 bases. From germline, CDR1 is MGHDK and CDR2 SYGVNS. The chain's CDR3 is CASSELGGRTNEKLFF. The DNA for the CDR3 is TGTGCCAGCAGTGAACTAGGGGGTAGAACTAATGAAAAACTGTTTTTT.

The chain combines TRBV19 with TRBJ2-7; TRBD1 matches 8 bases. Germline V gene sequence: CDR1 LNHDA, CDR2 SQIVND (reference sequence). CDR3 length equals 13 residues. Losses at the gene ends were 3 bases for V and 5 bases for J; bases not matched to a gene: 3. In DNA form, the CDR3 reads TGTGCCAGTAGTATCTCAGGGGGCGACGAGCAGTACTTC. This sequence encodes CASSISGGDEQYF. The variable domain in full, with the rest retrieved from reference TRBV19 and TRBJ2-7, is DGGITQSPKYLFRKEGQNVTLSCEQNLNHDAMYWYRQDPGQGLRLIYYSQIVNDFQKGDIAEGYSVSREKKESFPLTVTSAQKNPTAFYLCASSISGGDEQYFGPGTRLTVT.

This chain joins TRBV30 and TRBJ1-5; a weak D match, TRBD1 (6 bases). The CDR3 is made up of 12 amino acids. Trimming cost V 5 bases and J 6 bases, with 11 bases left between them. Germline CDR1 GTSNPN, CDR2 SVGIG (reference sequence). CDR3 amino acids: CAWDQGIQPQHF. Here the CDR3 DNA reads TGTGCCTGGGATCAGGGGATTCAGCCCCAGCATTTT.

The chain uses TRBV19 and TRBJ1-4; TRBD1 might be the D (6 bases). From germline, CDR1 is LNHDA and CDR2 SQIVND (reference sequence). The length of the CDR3 is 18 residues. Trimming removed 5 bases at V and 0 bases at J, with 19 bases between. CDR3 sequence (DNA): TGTGCCAGTAGTCGTCTAACAGGGAAGGGGGCAACTAATGAAAAACTGTTTTTT. Its protein product is CASSRLTGKGATNEKLFF.

This clone came up once. The rearrangement joins TRBV9 to TRBJ1-3, with a possible D match to TRBD1 (6 bases). Germline CDR1 is SGDLS and CDR2 is YYNGEE. Trimming left V 1 base short and J 4 bases short, with 12 bases between. CDR3 length: 15 residues. The DNA of the CDR3 is TGTGCCAGCAGCGTATCGGCAGGGGCAGGAAACACCATATATTTT. It encodes CASSVSAGAGNTIYF.

The chain is built from TRBV5-1 and TRBJ1-1; 10 bases agree with TRBD1. V shed 0 bases and J 3 bases; nucleotides not matched to a gene: 5. The CDR3 is made up of 16 amino acids. Per germline, CDR1 SGHRS and CDR2 YFSETQ. CDR3 loop: CASSLARGQGHTEAFF. CDR3 nucleotides: TGCGCCAGCAGCTTGGCTAGGGGACAGGGGCACACTGAAGCTTTCTTT. The full variable domain, its missing parts supplied by reference TRBV5-1 and TRBJ1-1, is KAGVTQTPRYLIKTRGQQVTLSCSPISGHRSVSWYQQTPGQGLQFLFEYFSETQRNKGNFPGRFSGRQFSNSRSEMNVSTLELGDSALYLCASSLARGQGHTEAFFGQGTRLTVV.

The J gene is TRBJ2-7, the V gene TRBV5-1; possibly TRBD2 for D (6 bases). V lost 0 bases and J 3 bases, leaving 13 bases between the germline ends. The CDR3 runs to 15 residues. Germline lookup yields CDR1 SGHRS and CDR2 YFSETQ. The CDR3 reads CASSLEPGLLYEQYF. For the CDR3, the DNA is TGCGCCAGCAGCTTGGAGCCGGGACTCCTCTACGAGCAGTACTTC.

V is TRBV7-2 and J is TRBJ2-7, with D maybe TRBD1 (6 bases). V lost 5 bases, J lost 2 bases, and 13 bases lay in between. The CDR3 spans 14 residues. The germline V gene has CDR1 SGHTA and CDR2 FQGNSA. The CDR3 region has the DNA TGTGCCAGCAGCCGTGGGAAGGGGGCCTACGAGCAGTACTTC. Translation: CASSRGKGAYEQYF.